The text below deals with one T cell receptor (beta chain). No antigen is known for it. One end of the junction varies from germline; a read error may be responsible. These data originate in a study of prognosis after radiotherapy for stage I lung cancer. Study-level background: The study enrolled 13 men and about six women as patients, aged roughly 50 to 84 with a median of 74.5 years. After radiotherapy, distant metastases were seen in a handful of patients (median 7 months), and no significant progression was seen in approximately 16.

Notes on the study in general: Counted unique TCR clones declined after stereotactic body radiation therapy (median about 9,700 versus 6,500). Differential TRBV and TRBJ gene usage was reported between patients with metastases and patients without them.

The TCR beta CDR3 region was amplified from genomic DNA, with two rounds of multiplex PCR being used for the amplification. Round one of PCR was performed, and it used primers specific to each TRBV and TRBJ gene. TCRdb itself ran the multiplex PCR reads through MiXCR, one entry per CDR3 protein. The sample holds fewer than 40,000 distinct CDR3 sequences; about 40% are singletons and the top ten take roughly 15%. Sequencing used PBMCs, obtained before or after stereotactic body radiation therapy (not recorded which). This clonotype was sampled from a donor aged 50 or older with non-small cell lung cancer.

The CDR3 protein is CASSQTYYEQYF. The DNA for the CDR3 is TGCGCCAGCAGCCAAACTTACTACGAGCAGTACTTC. The chain uses TRBV3-1 and TRBJ2-7; no definite D call. CDR1 is LGHDT and CDR2 is YNNKEL in the germline V gene (reference sequence). CDR3 length equals 12 residues.